The rows below give T cell receptor beta chains drawn from one sample of a study of blood T cell repertoires in COVID-19. This table comes from immunoSEQ multiplex PCR, and its TCRdb copy is limited to in-frame clones, with some not included. The profile shows about 51,000 clones, around 84% of them singletons. Sequenced: peripheral blood. The source of these receptors is an older man with active COVID-19. The CDR3 runs from the conserved cysteine through the conserved F or W. The D gene is left open where the match is weak. For some rows the clone size is stated as once, few or many, or as a class when expanded; others skip it.

clone size: NA
D gene: NA
V gene: TRBV5-4
J gene: TRBJ2-1
CDR3 protein: CASSLAGASSYNEQFF
CDR3 DNA: TGTGCCAGCAGCTTGGCGGGAGCCTCCTCCTACAATGAGCAGTTCTTC

clone size: once
D gene: TRBD1
V gene: TRBV28
J gene: TRBJ1-4
CDR3 protein: CASMKDRGFTTNEKLFF
CDR3 DNA: TGTGCCAGCATGAAGGACAGGGGTTTTACAACTAATGAAAAACTGTTTTTT

clone size: NA
D gene: TRBD2
V gene: TRBV11-2
J gene: TRBJ2-1
CDR3 protein: CASSLIISAGGYNEQFF
CDR3 DNA: TGTGCCAGCAGCTTAATAATCTCGGCGGGAGGGTACAATGAGCAGTTCTTC

clone size: NA
D gene: TRBD2
V gene: TRBV5-6
J gene: TRBJ2-5
CDR3 protein: CASSSGLAGETQYF
CDR3 DNA: TGTGCCAGCAGCTCGGGACTAGCGGGAGAGACCCAGTACTTC

clone size: NA
D gene: NA
V gene: TRBV7-9
J gene: TRBJ2-2
CDR3 protein: CASSLKSGELFF
CDR3 DNA: TGTGCCAGCAGCCTTAAATCCGGGGAGCTGTTTTTT

clone size: NA
D gene: NA
V gene: TRBV4-3
J gene: TRBJ2-7
CDR3 protein: CASSQPTGTIEQYF
CDR3 DNA: TGCGCCAGCAGCCAACCAACCGGGACAATCGAGCAGTACTTC

clone size: NA
D gene: NA
V gene: TRBV15
J gene: TRBJ1-2
CDR3 protein: CATARQLDYGYTF
CDR3 DNA: TGTGCCACCGCTCGACAGCTGGATTATGGCTACACCTTC

clone size: NA
D gene: NA
V gene: TRBV16
J gene: TRBJ2-3
CDR3 protein: CASSLLRGGTDTQYF
CDR3 DNA: TGTGCCAGCAGCCTTCTCAGGGGGGGCACAGATACGCAGTATTTT

clone size: NA
D gene: TRBD1
V gene: TRBV9
J gene: TRBJ2-4
CDR3 protein: CASSVGFLGQGAQVEAKNIQYF
CDR3 DNA: TGTGCCAGCAGCGTAGGCTTTTTGGGACAGGGAGCTCAGGTGGAGGCCAAAAACATTCAGTACTTC

clone size: NA
D gene: TRBD1
V gene: TRBV28
J gene: TRBJ2-5
CDR3 protein: CASSFRQGLKETQYF
CDR3 DNA: TGTGCCAGCAGTTTCCGACAGGGGCTAAAAGAGACCCAGTACTTC

clone size: NA
D gene: NA
V gene: TRBV5-4
J gene: TRBJ2-3
CDR3 protein: CASSFYTTTGPASTDTQYF
CDR3 DNA: TGTGCCAGCAGCTTCTACACTACTACAGGGCCCGCTAGCACAGATACGCAGTATTTT

clone size: NA
D gene: NA
V gene: TRBV5-4
J gene: TRBJ2-6
CDR3 protein: CASSWNRVSGANVLTF
CDR3 DNA: TGTGCCAGCAGCTGGAACAGGGTATCTGGGGCCAACGTCCTGACTTTC

clone size: NA
D gene: TRBD2
V gene: TRBV7-2
J gene: TRBJ2-7
CDR3 protein: CASSLRTSGMNEQYF
CDR3 DNA: TGTGCCAGCAGCCTCCGGACTAGTGGGATGAACGAGCAGTACTTC

clone size: once
D gene: TRBD1
V gene: TRBV6-5
J gene: TRBJ1-5
CDR3 protein: CASWDRTADQPQHF
CDR3 DNA: TGTGCCAGCTGGGACAGGACCGCCGATCAGCCCCAGCATTTT

clone size: NA
D gene: TRBD2
V gene: TRBV28
J gene: TRBJ2-2
CDR3 protein: CASSRSGSFGELFF
CDR3 DNA: TGTGCCAGCAGCCGGAGCGGGAGTTTCGGGGAGCTGTTTTTT

clone size: NA
D gene: TRBD1
V gene: TRBV19
J gene: TRBJ2-3
CDR3 protein: CASSHGQGDTDTQYF
CDR3 DNA: TGTGCCAGTAGCCACGGACAGGGAGACACAGATACGCAGTATTTT

clone size: NA
D gene: TRBD1
V gene: TRBV12-3/TRBV12-4
J gene: TRBJ1-1
CDR3 protein: CASSSDRDTEAFF
CDR3 DNA: TGTGCCAGCAGTTCTGACAGGGACACTGAAGCTTTCTTT

clone size: NA
D gene: TRBD1
V gene: TRBV19
J gene: TRBJ1-1
CDR3 protein: CASTSDRETEAFF
CDR3 DNA: TGTGCCAGTACCTCAGACAGGGAGACTGAAGCTTTCTTT

clone size: NA
D gene: TRBD2
V gene: TRBV5-8
J gene: TRBJ2-1
CDR3 protein: CASSPGLAGGFEQFF
CDR3 DNA: TGTGCCAGCAGCCCAGGACTAGCGGGAGGCTTTGAGCAGTTCTTC

clone size: NA
D gene: TRBD2
V gene: TRBV5-5
J gene: TRBJ2-7
CDR3 protein: CASSTPGWRESQEQYF
CDR3 DNA: TGTGCCAGCAGCACCCCGGGTTGGCGGGAGTCTCAGGAGCAGTACTTC

clone size: NA
D gene: NA
V gene: TRBV4-1
J gene: TRBJ2-2
CDR3 protein: CASSQAGVRTGELFF
CDR3 DNA: TGCGCCAGCAGCCAAGCCGGGGTGAGGACCGGGGAGCTGTTTTTT

clone size: NA
D gene: TRBD2
V gene: TRBV10-3
J gene: TRBJ2-4
CDR3 protein: CAISGGGRSAKNIQYF
CDR3 DNA: TGTGCCATCAGTGGGGGCGGGAGATCGGCCAAAAACATTCAGTACTTC

clone size: NA
D gene: NA
V gene: TRBV3-1/TRBV3-2
J gene: TRBJ2-6
CDR3 protein: CASSQDPGTQSGANVLTF
CDR3 DNA: TGTGCCAGCAGCCAAGATCCGGGAACCCAATCTGGGGCCAACGTCCTGACTTTC

clone size: NA
D gene: NA
V gene: TRBV7-3
J gene: TRBJ2-3
CDR3 protein: CASSETSVTDTQYF
CDR3 DNA: TGTGCCAGCAGCGAAACTTCGGTCACAGATACGCAGTATTTT

clone size: NA
D gene: NA
V gene: TRBV18
J gene: TRBJ2-5
CDR3 protein: CASSPPPGGQETQYF
CDR3 DNA: TGTGCCAGCTCACCACCTCCGGGTGGCCAAGAGACCCAGTACTTC

clone size: NA
D gene: TRBD1
V gene: TRBV6-2/TRBV6-3
J gene: TRBJ1-2
CDR3 protein: CASSLEGTANYGYTF
CDR3 DNA: TGTGCCAGCAGTCTCGAAGGGACAGCAAACTATGGCTACACCTTC

clone size: once
D gene: NA
V gene: TRBV3-1/TRBV3-2
J gene: TRBJ2-7
CDR3 protein: CASSQFRSRQGGYEQYF
CDR3 DNA: TGTGCCAGCAGCCAATTCCGATCTCGGCAGGGGGGATACGAGCAGTACTTC

clone size: NA
D gene: NA
V gene: TRBV4-2
J gene: TRBJ2-1
CDR3 protein: CASSQAGGSEQFF
CDR3 DNA: TGTGCCAGCAGCCAAGCAGGGGGGAGCGAGCAGTTCTTC

clone size: NA
D gene: TRBD2
V gene: TRBV6-2/TRBV6-3
J gene: TRBJ2-6
CDR3 protein: CASSSNGLAGPPSGANVLTF
CDR3 DNA: TGTGCCAGCAGTTCCAATGGACTAGCGGGGCCCCCTTCTGGGGCCAACGTCCTGACTTTC

clone size: few
D gene: TRBD1
V gene: TRBV25-1
J gene: TRBJ2-7
CDR3 protein: CASSLTGVYEQYF
CDR3 DNA: TGTGCCAGCAGTTTGACAGGGGTCTACGAGCAGTACTTC

clone size: NA
D gene: NA
V gene: TRBV18
J gene: TRBJ2-7
CDR3 protein: CASSPGQSDEQYF
CDR3 DNA: TGTGCCAGCTCCCCCGGACAGTCGGACGAGCAGTACTTC

clone size: NA
D gene: TRBD1
V gene: TRBV18
J gene: TRBJ1-2
CDR3 protein: CASSPGTGNTNTF
CDR3 DNA: TGTGCCAGCTCGCCCGGGACAGGGAACACAAACACCTTC

clone size: NA
D gene: NA
V gene: TRBV4-2
J gene: TRBJ2-7
CDR3 protein: CASSQEAAGRGEQYF
CDR3 DNA: TGTGCCAGCAGCCAAGAGGCGGCAGGGCGTGGCGAGCAGTACTTC

clone size: NA
D gene: TRBD2
V gene: TRBV5-4
J gene: TRBJ2-2
CDR3 protein: CASSPKWLGTSGRAGELFF
CDR3 DNA: TGTGCCAGCAGCCCGAAATGGCTGGGGACTAGCGGGAGGGCTGGGGAGCTGTTTTTT

clone size: NA
D gene: NA
V gene: TRBV4-2
J gene: TRBJ1-6
CDR3 protein: CASSIESSYNSPLHF
CDR3 DNA: TGTGCCAGCAGCATAGAGAGCTCCTATAATTCACCCCTCCACTTT

clone size: NA
D gene: NA
V gene: TRBV28
J gene: TRBJ2-1
CDR3 protein: CASSTSLVQFF
CDR3 DNA: TGTGCCAGCAGCACTAGCTTGGTGCAGTTCTTC

clone size: NA
D gene: TRBD2
V gene: TRBV7-2
J gene: TRBJ2-2
CDR3 protein: CASSFIAGGNTGELFF
CDR3 DNA: TGTGCCAGCAGCTTCATTGCGGGAGGGAACACCGGGGAGCTGTTTTTT

clone size: NA
D gene: NA
V gene: TRBV5-1
J gene: TRBJ1-5
CDR3 protein: CASSLGADQPQHF
CDR3 DNA: TGCGCCAGCAGCCTGGGGGCTGATCAGCCCCAGCATTTT

clone size: NA
D gene: TRBD1
V gene: TRBV4-3
J gene: TRBJ2-7
CDR3 protein: CASSQDETGYYEQYF
CDR3 DNA: TGCGCCAGCAGCCAAGATGAGACAGGGTACTACGAGCAGTACTTC

clone size: NA
D gene: TRBD2
V gene: TRBV28
J gene: TRBJ2-7
CDR3 protein: CASVPGRANEQYF
CDR3 DNA: TGTGCCAGCGTCCCCGGGAGGGCCAACGAGCAGTACTTC

clone size: NA
D gene: NA
V gene: TRBV25-1
J gene: TRBJ2-7
CDR3 protein: CASSPPTGTTYEQYF
CDR3 DNA: TGTGCCAGCAGCCCCCCTACCGGGACAACCTACGAGCAGTACTTC

clone size: NA
D gene: NA
V gene: TRBV30
J gene: TRBJ1-5
CDR3 protein: CAWSVRSLGADQPQHF
CDR3 DNA: TGTGCCTGGAGTGTCCGCTCCTTGGGGGCGGATCAGCCCCAGCATTTT

clone size: NA
D gene: TRBD1
V gene: TRBV5-5
J gene: TRBJ1-2
CDR3 protein: CASSQGTDYGYTF
CDR3 DNA: TGTGCCAGCAGCCAGGGGACAGACTATGGCTACACCTTC